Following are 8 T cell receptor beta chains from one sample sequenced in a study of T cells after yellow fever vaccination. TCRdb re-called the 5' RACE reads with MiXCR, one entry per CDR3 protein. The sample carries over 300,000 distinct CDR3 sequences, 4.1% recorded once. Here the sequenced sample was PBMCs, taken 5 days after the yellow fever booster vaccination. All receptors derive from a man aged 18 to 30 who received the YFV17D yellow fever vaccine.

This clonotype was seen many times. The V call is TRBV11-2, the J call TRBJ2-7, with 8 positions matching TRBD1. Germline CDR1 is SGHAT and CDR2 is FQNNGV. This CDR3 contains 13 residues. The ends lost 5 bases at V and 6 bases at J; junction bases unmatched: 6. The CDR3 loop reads CASSTTGVGEQYV. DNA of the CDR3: TGTGCCAGCAGCACGACAGGGGTAGGCGAGCAGTACGTC.

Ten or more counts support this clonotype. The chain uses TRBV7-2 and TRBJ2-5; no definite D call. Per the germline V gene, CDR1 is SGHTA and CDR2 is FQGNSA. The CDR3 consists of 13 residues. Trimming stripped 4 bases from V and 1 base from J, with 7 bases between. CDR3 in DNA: TGTGCCAGCAGCTATTCCCTCCAAGAGACCCAGTACTTC. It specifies CASSYSLQETQYF. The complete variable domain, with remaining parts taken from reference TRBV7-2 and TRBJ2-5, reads GAGVSQSPSNKVTEKGKDVELRCDPISGHTALYWYRQSLGQGLEFLIYFQGNSAPDKSGLPSDRFSAERTGGSVSTLTIQRTQQEDSAVYLCASSYSLQETQYFGPGTRLLVL.

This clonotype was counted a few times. For the CDR3, the DNA is TGCAGTGCTACCGCCGGCACAGCCGGTGAGACCCAGTACTTC. It encodes CSATAGTAGETQYF. The rearrangement uses TRBV20-1 and TRBJ2-5, with D unresolved. The V and J ends lost 4 bases and 5 bases respectively, with 17 bases between them. Germline loops: CDR1 DFQATT, CDR2 SNEGSKA (reference sequence). The CDR3 is made up of 14 amino acids.

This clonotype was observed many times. DNA of the CDR3: TGTGCCAGCAGTGAAATCGGGCAGGGTAACACTGAAGCTTTCTTT. Translation gives CASSEIGQGNTEAFF. The chain combines TRBV6-1 with TRBJ1-1; TRBD1 is a possible D gene (5 bases). There are 15 residues in the CDR3. Germline CDR1 and CDR2: MNHNS and SASEGT. V was clipped by 2 bases and J by 2 bases, with 12 bases between them.

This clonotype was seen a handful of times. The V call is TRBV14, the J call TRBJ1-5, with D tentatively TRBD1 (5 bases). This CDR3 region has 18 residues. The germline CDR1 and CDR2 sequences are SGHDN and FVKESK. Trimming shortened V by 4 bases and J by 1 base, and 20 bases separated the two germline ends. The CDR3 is CASSPRAGGYRSNQPQHF. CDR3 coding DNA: TGTGCCAGCAGCCCTAGAGCGGGGGGGTATAGGAGCAATCAGCCCCAGCATTTT. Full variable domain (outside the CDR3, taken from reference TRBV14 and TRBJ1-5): EAGVTQFPSHSVIEKGQTVTLRCDPISGHDNLYWYRRVMGKEIKFLLHFVKESKQDESGMPNNRFLAERTGGTYSTLKVQPAELEDSGVYFCASSPRAGGYRSNQPQHFGDGTRLSIL.

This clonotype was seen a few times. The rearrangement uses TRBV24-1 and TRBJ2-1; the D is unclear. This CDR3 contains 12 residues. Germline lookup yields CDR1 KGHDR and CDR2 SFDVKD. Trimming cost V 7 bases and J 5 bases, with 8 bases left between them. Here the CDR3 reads CATRGSNNEQFF. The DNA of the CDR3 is TGTGCCACCAGGGGCTCTAACAATGAGCAGTTCTTC.

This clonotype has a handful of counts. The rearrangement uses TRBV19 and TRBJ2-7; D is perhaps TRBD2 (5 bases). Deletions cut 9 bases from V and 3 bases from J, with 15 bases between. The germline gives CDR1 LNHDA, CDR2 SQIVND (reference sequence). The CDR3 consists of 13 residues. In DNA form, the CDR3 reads TGTGCCAGCTCGCCTGTCGCGGGCTACGAGCAGTACTTC. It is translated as CASSPVAGYEQYF.

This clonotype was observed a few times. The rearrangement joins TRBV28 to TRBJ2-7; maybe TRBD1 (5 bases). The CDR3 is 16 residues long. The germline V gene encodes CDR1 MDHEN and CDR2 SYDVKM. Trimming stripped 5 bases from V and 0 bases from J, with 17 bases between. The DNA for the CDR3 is TGTGCCAGCAGTCCCCGCCAGGGCCCAAGCTCCTACGAGCAGTACGTC. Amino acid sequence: CASSPRQGPSSYEQYV.